This entry concerns a single T cell receptor (beta chain). Its antigen is as yet unknown. The data originate from a study of metastatic and nonmetastatic thyroid tumors. Study overall: Blood and tumor or nodule tissue repertoires from malignant and benign thyroid patients were compared. General study points: Benign nodules reportedly had significantly lower TCR beta diversity than malignant thyroid tumors in blood and tumor.

Prior to thyroid surgery, none of the patients had received any treatment. The germline CDR1 and CDR2 sequences are LNHDA and SQIVND (reference sequence). This CDR3 spans 14 amino acids. V dropped 6 bases and J dropped 5; count of bases not matched to a gene: 9. As originally analysed: CDR3 differences across clinicopathological groups were used to build a distant-metastasis classifier for papillary thyroid cancer. MiXCR re-clonotyped the PCR reads for TCRdb. TCRdb's processing, not the authors' own work, is the source of the V and J calls. Of about 31,000 clones in the sample, approximately 19% were seen once.

The gene calls are TRBV19 and TRBJ1-2; 7 bases are a match to TRBD1. Source material: blood. This clonotype was sampled from a female donor with papillary thyroid cancer or a benign thyroid nodule (not recorded which). Some clones in this sample may be carry-over from other donors' samples. CDR3 nucleotide sequence: TGTGCCAGTAGGCTGACAGGGCTCTCATATGGCTACACCTTC. This sequence encodes CASRLTGLSYGYTF.